The clone carrying this T cell receptor (beta chain) was seen a handful of times. This specimen comes from a study of human T cells and chemical hapten exposure. The V gene's germline CDR1 is LNHNV and CDR2 YYDKDF (reference sequence). V lost 3 bases and J 7 bases, leaving 21 bases between the germline ends. The CDR3 sequence is 16 residues long. The authors extracted total RNA from unfractionated whole blood. Authors' analysis steps: Sample TCR counts, which ranged from about 23,224 to 750,000, had a median of roughly 99,000. Each CDR3 protein gets one entry after TCRdb re-called the 5' RACE reads with MiXCR. The V and J calls here are based on TCRdb, not the publication. Seen here are approximately 140,000 distinct CDR3 sequences, about 4% observed once, and the top ten hold approximately 1.4%.

The receptor comes from a female donor in good health. The chain recombines TRBV15 with TRBJ1-1; no definite D call. CDR3 amino acids: CATSRDRTRPGREAFF. CDR3 DNA: TGTGCCACCAGCAGGGATAGGACCCGCCCCGGGCGTGAAGCTTTCTTT.